This entry lists 29 T cell receptor beta chains sequenced from one sample in a study of blood T cells in healthy people across ages (dated by TCRdb to the mid-2010s). Libraries were constructed by 5' RACE. The second PCR ran for roughly 6 to 11 cycles and used a J-beta primer mix along with a sample-barcoded 5' primer. TCRdb cleaned the public reads at Q25 with fastp, built clones with MiXCR and kept in-frame beta chains. Duplicate CDR3 protein sequences are folded into a single record with the most common DNA and genes. In this sample the table shows 1.5 million to 2 million distinct CDR3 sequences, roughly two fifths of which occur a single time. Clones ranked in the top ten supply more than 20% of the sample. Sequenced material: blood. These receptors originate from a human donor in good health.

This chain uses TRBV28 with TRBJ2-5; 9 positions agree with TRBD1. CDR1 and CDR2 from the germline V gene are MDHEN and SYDVKM. The V segment lost 6 bases and the J segment 14 bases; nucleotides outside the gene matches: 19. This CDR3 contains 15 residues. The CDR3 nucleotides are TGTGCCAGCAGGTCCAGGGACAGGGTTTGGTACGAGCACTACTTC. Amino acids: CASRSRDRVWYEHYF.

This clonotype occurred a few times. This rearrangement joins TRBV28 to TRBJ2-5; weak D call: TRBD1 (5 bases). With 8 bases removed from V and 1 base from J, the gap between germline ends came to 17 bases. The CDR3 length is 15 residues. From germline, CDR1 is MDHEN and CDR2 SYDVKM. This CDR3 is CASSEPPGAQETQYF. As DNA, the CDR3 is TGTGCCAGCTCCGAACCTCCTGGGGCCCAAGAGACCCAGTACTTC.

This chain joins TRBV4-2 and TRBJ1-2, with D tentatively TRBD1 (6 bases). Trimming cost V 0 bases and J 8 bases, with 10 bases left between them. CDR3 length: 13 residues. In germline, CDR1 is LGHNA, CDR2 YNFKEQ. CDR3 protein: CASSQDTGKGYTF. The CDR3 coding sequence is TGTGCCAGCAGCCAAGATACAGGGAAGGGCTACACCTTC.

V usage is TRBV7-2 and J usage is TRBJ2-1; TRBD2 agrees at 11 bases. Germline V gene sequence: CDR1 SGHTA, CDR2 FQGNSA. This CDR3 region has 14 residues. Unmatched junction bases numbered 6, after V lost 5 bases and J lost 9 bases. CDR3 region: CASSPGLAAGEQFF. CDR3 nucleotide sequence: TGTGCCAGCAGCCCGGGACTAGCGGCGGGTGAGCAGTTCTTC.

Only a few counts were recorded for this clonotype. V gene TRBV27 combines with J gene TRBJ2-6, with no clear D. The CDR3 consists of 19 residues. Trimming shortened V by 2 bases and J by 1 base, and 18 bases separated the two germline ends. Germline CDR1 reads MNHEY; CDR2 reads SMNVEV (reference sequence). The CDR3 reads CASSLTAGSRSSGANVLTF. Written as DNA, the CDR3 is TGTGCCAGCAGTTTAACGGCAGGTAGCCGGTCTTCTGGGGCCAACGTCCTGACTTTC.

CDR3 protein: CASSLPSSGSPYEQYF. For the CDR3, the DNA is TGTGCCAGCAGCCTTCCGTCTAGCGGGAGTCCTTACGAGCAGTACTTC. The V call is TRBV7-2, the J call TRBJ2-7; TRBD2 matches 10 bases. The CDR3 is made up of 16 amino acids. The V gene's germline CDR1 is SGHTA and CDR2 FQGNSA. V trimming: 5 bases; J trimming: 4 bases; junction bases outside the gene matches: 11.

This clonotype has only one observation. V is TRBV5-1 and J is TRBJ2-1; the D gene is possibly TRBD1 (6 bases). The length of the CDR3 is 14 residues. In germline, CDR1 is SGHRS, CDR2 YFSETQ. V was cut by 3 bases and J by 5 bases, with 12 bases left in between. This CDR3 is CASSSLTGDNEQFF. The CDR3, as DNA: TGCGCCAGCAGCTCGCTGACAGGCGACAATGAGCAGTTCTTC.

Regarding this clonotype: One junction end disagrees with the germline gene, perhaps due to a read error. This chain uses TRBV4-1 with TRBJ2-1; D is possibly TRBD1 (6 bases). CDR1 is MGHRA, CDR2 YSYEKL, per germline. The CDR3 is 15 amino acids. The CDR3 loop reads CASKARTDTYNELFF. CDR3 nucleotide sequence: TGCGCCAGCAAAGCCCGGACAGACACCTACAATGAGCTGTTCTTC.

The chain combines TRBV4-1 with TRBJ1-1; D not resolved. The CDR3 is made up of 16 amino acids. The germline CDR1 and CDR2 sequences are MGHRA and YSYEKL. V was cut by 2 bases and J by 1 base, with 14 bases left in between. The CDR3 region is CASSQPRGAANTEAFF. The CDR3 DNA follows: TGCGCCAGCAGCCAACCAAGAGGAGCGGCGAACACTGAAGCTTTCTTT.

This chain joins TRBV5-1 and TRBJ2-5; no reliable D call. V lost 4 bases, J lost 2 bases, and 12 bases lay in between. CDR1 is SGHRS and CDR2 is YFSETQ in the germline V gene. The CDR3 runs 14 residues. The CDR3 here is CASSNWNSQETQYF. CDR3 sequence (DNA): TGCGCCAGCAGCAACTGGAACAGTCAAGAGACCCAGTACTTC.

The chain joins TRBV29-1 to TRBJ1-1, with D unclear. The germline V gene has CDR1 SQVTM and CDR2 ANQGSEA. Trimming cost V 3 bases and J 0 bases, with 11 bases left between them. The CDR3 length is 14 residues. The CDR3 sequence: CSVDQAGLNTEAFF. The CDR3 nucleotides read TGCAGCGTTGACCAGGCGGGTCTGAACACTGAAGCTTTCTTT.

The rearrangement uses TRBV7-2 and TRBJ1-6; D unresolved. This CDR3 is 14 amino acids long. The germline V gene encodes CDR1 SGHTA and CDR2 FQGNSA. Trimming cost V 7 bases and J 9 bases, with 16 bases left between them. CDR3 nucleotide sequence: TGTGCCAGCAACCAGAGATTGAACTTTTCACCCCTCCACTTT. Translating gives CASNQRLNFSPLHF.

The chain uses TRBV15 and TRBJ2-1, with D possibly being TRBD1 or TRBD2 (6 bases each). Trimming cost V 4 bases and J 0 bases, with 10 bases left between them. The CDR3 extends over 15 amino acids. CDR1 LNHNV and CDR2 YYDKDF come from the germline V gene (reference sequence). The CDR3 region has the DNA TGTGCCACCAGCAAGGGGGGTCCCTCCTACAATGAGCAGTTCTTC. As protein: CATSKGGPSYNEQFF.

The J gene is TRBJ2-7, the V gene TRBV20-1; D assignment may be TRBD1 or TRBD2 (5 bases each). The CDR3 sequence is 14 residues long. Germline assignment: CDR1 DFQATT and CDR2 SNEGSKA (reference sequence). Trimming cost V 0 bases and J 3 bases, with 12 bases left between them. The CDR3 DNA reads TGCAGTGCTAGAGATGGGGGTAGGGGCTACGAGCAGTACTTC. Protein sequence: CSARDGGRGYEQYF.

This clonotype was observed a few times. The V and J genes are TRBV10-3 and TRBJ2-7, with a possible D match to TRBD2 (5 bases). V lost 5 bases to trimming and J lost 7 bases, with 24 bases between them. The CDR3 spans 16 residues. Per germline, CDR1 ENHRY and CDR2 SYGVKD. The CDR3 reads CAISPGKGTPEDEQYF. CDR3 sequence (DNA): TGTGCCATCAGTCCGGGGAAGGGAACCCCCGAAGATGAGCAGTACTTC.

This clonotype was detected only a few times. The rearrangement uses TRBV2 and TRBJ2-3; tentative D call: TRBD1 (6 bases). The CDR3 length is 15 residues. Germline V CDR1 and CDR2: SNHLY, FYNNEI. Trimming stripped 6 bases from V and 6 bases from J, with 19 bases between. The CDR3 protein is CASRKSLQGSDTQYF. CDR3 nucleotide sequence: TGTGCCAGCAGGAAGTCCCTACAGGGATCGGATACGCAGTATTTT.

This clonotype was picked up a small number of times. This sequence joins TRBV20-1 and TRBJ1-5, with D possibly TRBD1 on 5 matching bases. CDR3 length: 13 residues. The V gene's germline CDR1 is DFQATT and CDR2 SNEGSKA (reference sequence). The CDR3 protein is CSGASSDNQPQHF. CDR3 nucleotides: TGCAGCGGGGCCTCGTCGGACAATCAGCCCCAGCATTTT.

The CDR3 loop is CAIKQGEVETQYF. The CDR3 DNA sequence: TGTGCCATCAAGCAGGGCGAAGTAGAGACCCAGTACTTC. The genes are TRBV10-3 and TRBJ2-7, with D perhaps matching TRBD1 (5 bases). The last part of the DNA fits TRBJ2-5 better; the J call may be wrong. Germline V lookup: CDR1 ENHRY, CDR2 SYGVKD. This CDR3 has 13 residues.

A few counts support this clonotype. The V and J genes are TRBV29-1 and TRBJ2-5; D remains unclear. CDR3 length: 12 residues. Germline values: CDR1 SQVTM, CDR2 ANQGSEA. Between the trimmed V and J ends, which lost 4 bases and 7 bases, there was a span of 13 bases. The CDR3 DNA reads TGCAGCGTTGTTGTGGTGTTTGGGACCCAGTACTTC. It translates to CSVVVVFGTQYF.

This chain connects TRBV6-6 to TRBJ1-2; 7 nucleotides line up with TRBD1. Germline CDR1 MNHNY, CDR2 SVGAGI (reference sequence). After removal of 3 bases from V and 3 bases from J, the junction contained 13 bases not matched to a gene. CDR3 length: 17 amino acids. CDR3 coding DNA: TGTGCCAGCAGTTATAGTGCAGGGGGTCCAAAAGACTATGGCTACACCTTC. This codes for CASSYSAGGPKDYGYTF.

Only one count was recorded for this clonotype. The V gene is TRBV6-1, the J gene TRBJ1-1; maybe TRBD1 (5 bases). This CDR3 comprises 15 residues. Trimming shortened V by 1 base and J by 4 bases, and 13 bases separated the two germline ends. Germline values: CDR1 MNHNS, CDR2 SASEGT. The CDR3 DNA sequence: TGTGCCAGCAGTGAAGGGGGCGCAGGGACCACTGAAGCTTTCTTT. Residues: CASSEGGAGTTEAFF.

This rearrangement joins TRBV27 to TRBJ2-2, with 7 nucleotides matching TRBD1. Germline-derived CDR1 and CDR2 are MNHEY and SMNVEV (reference sequence). The V gene end was trimmed by 5 bases and the J gene end by 7 bases; junction bases not matched to a gene: 10. The CDR3 is 15 residues long. The CDR3 spells CASSLGTEILGELFF. In DNA form, the CDR3 reads TGTGCCAGCAGTCTTGGGACAGAGATTCTCGGGGAGCTGTTTTTT.

J is TRBJ2-7 and V is TRBV18, with TRBD2 identical over 9 bases. This CDR3 is 17 amino acids long. With V trimmed by 2 bases and J by 0 bases, 8 bases remained unmatched. Per the germline V gene, CDR1 is KGHSH and CDR2 is LQKENI. CDR3 bases: TGTGCCAGCTCACCAAGCGCTAGCGGGATGAGCTCCTACGAGCAGTACTTC. Translation: CASSPSASGMSSYEQYF. Drawing the rest from reference TRBV18 and TRBJ2-7, the complete variable domain is NAGVMQNPRHLVRRRGQEARLRCSPMKGHSHVYWYRQLPEEGLKFMVYLQKENIIDESGMPKERFSAEFPKEGPSILRIQQVVRGDSAAYFCASSPSASGMSSYEQYFGPGTRLTVT.

The gene calls are TRBV29-1 and TRBJ2-1, with 8 bases matching TRBD1. The germline V gene encodes CDR1 SQVTM and CDR2 ANQGSEA. J was trimmed by 4 bases and V by 4 bases; bases with no gene match: 9. This CDR3 region has 15 residues. The CDR3: CSVGSQGAWYNEQFF. CDR3 in DNA: TGCAGCGTTGGCAGTCAGGGGGCATGGTACAATGAGCAGTTCTTC.

The rearrangement joins TRBV12-3 or TRBV12-4 to TRBJ2-3; no firm D call. CDR3 size: 14 residues. The germline V and J ends were trimmed by 6 bases and 3 bases, with 13 bases remaining between them. Written as DNA, the CDR3 is TGTGCCAGCAGCTACCTCGGCATAACAGATACGCAGTATTTT. This codes for CASSYLGITDTQYF.

This clonotype was seen more than once but under ten times. The chain couples TRBV2 to TRBJ2-7; the D gene could be TRBD1 or TRBD2 (5 bases each). Germline V CDR1 and CDR2: SNHLY, FYNNEI. Trimming took 7 bases from V and 0 from J, leaving 13 bases between them. CDR3 length equals 14 residues. In nucleotides, the CDR3 is TGTGCCAGCAATTCGGGGCAGAGCTCCTACGAGCAGTACTTC. It yields the protein CASNSGQSSYEQYF.

The rearrangement joins TRBV4-2 to TRBJ1-6; a possible D gene is TRBD1 (6 bases). The CDR3 has 17 amino acids. The V end lost 1 base, the J end lost 2 bases, and 12 bases lay between the germline ends. Germline values: CDR1 LGHNA, CDR2 YNFKEQ. This chain's CDR3 is CASSQVQGQTYNSPLHF. CDR3 nucleotide sequence: TGTGCCAGCAGCCAAGTCCAGGGGCAGACCTATAATTCACCCCTCCACTTT.

This chain links TRBV6-1 with TRBJ2-4, with 10 bases fitting TRBD1. The tail of the sequence fits TRBJ2-7 better, so the J call may be wrong. The CDR3 runs 15 residues. CDR1 MNHNS and CDR2 SASEGT come from the germline V gene. CDR3 in amino acids: CASSAGQGLSDEQYF. As DNA, the CDR3 is TGTGCCAGCAGTGCGGGACAGGGGTTATCTGACGAGCAGTACTTC.

A word on this clonotype: One end of the junction does not line up with germline, which may come from a read error. The V and J genes are TRBV4-3 and TRBJ2-1; D is ambiguous. The CDR3 has 14 residues. CDR1 is LGHNA and CDR2 is YSLEER in the germline V gene. The CDR3 spells CANSQDPGRNEQFF. The CDR3 nucleotides are TGCGCCAACAGCCAAGATCCCGGACGTAATGAGCAGTTCTTC.